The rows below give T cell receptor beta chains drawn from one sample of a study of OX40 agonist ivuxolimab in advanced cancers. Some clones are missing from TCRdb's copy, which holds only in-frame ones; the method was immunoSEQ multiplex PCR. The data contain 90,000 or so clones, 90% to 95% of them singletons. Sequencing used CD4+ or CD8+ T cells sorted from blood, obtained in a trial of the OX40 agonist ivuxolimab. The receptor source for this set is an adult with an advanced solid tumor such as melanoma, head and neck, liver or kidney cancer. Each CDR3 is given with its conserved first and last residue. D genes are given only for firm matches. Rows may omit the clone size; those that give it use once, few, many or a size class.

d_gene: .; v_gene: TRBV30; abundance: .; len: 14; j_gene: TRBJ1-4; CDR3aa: CAWSVLHKGEKLFF; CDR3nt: TGTGCCTGGAGTGTACTACACAAAGGAGAAAAACTGTTTTTT
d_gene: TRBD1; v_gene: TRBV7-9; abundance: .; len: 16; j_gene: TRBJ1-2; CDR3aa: CASSLIDAGTGDGYTF; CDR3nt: TGTGCCAGCAGTCTAATAGACGCCGGGACAGGCGATGGCTACACCTTC
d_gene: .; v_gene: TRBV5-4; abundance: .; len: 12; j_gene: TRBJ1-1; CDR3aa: CASRGLDTEAFF; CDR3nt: TGTGCCAGCCGGGGGCTTGACACTGAAGCTTTCTTT
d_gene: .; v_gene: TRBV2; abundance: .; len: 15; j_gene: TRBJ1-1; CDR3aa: CASSSGFPSSSEAFF; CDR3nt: TGTGCCAGCAGTTCAGGGTTCCCCTCGTCCAGTGAAGCTTTCTTT
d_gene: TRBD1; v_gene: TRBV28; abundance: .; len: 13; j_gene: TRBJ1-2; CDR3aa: CASSLGGAVGYTF; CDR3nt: TGTGCCAGCAGCCTAGGGGGCGCGGTTGGCTACACCTTC
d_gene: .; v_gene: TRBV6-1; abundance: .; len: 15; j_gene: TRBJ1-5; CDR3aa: CASSEFRISNQPQHF; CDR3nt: TGTGCCAGCAGTGAATTTAGGATTAGCAATCAGCCCCAGCATTTT
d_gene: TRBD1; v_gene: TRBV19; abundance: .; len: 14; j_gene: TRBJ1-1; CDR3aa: CASSEGGAVTEAFF; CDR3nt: TGTGCCAGTAGTGAAGGGGGCGCGGTCACTGAAGCTTTCTTT
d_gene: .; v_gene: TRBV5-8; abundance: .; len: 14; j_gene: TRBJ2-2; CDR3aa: CASSHRANTGELFF; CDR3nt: TGTGCCAGCAGCCACCGGGCCAACACCGGGGAGCTGTTTTTT
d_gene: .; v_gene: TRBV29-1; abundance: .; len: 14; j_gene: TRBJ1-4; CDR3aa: CSVAEGSANEKLFF; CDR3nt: TGCAGCGTTGCTGAGGGTTCTGCTAATGAAAAACTGTTTTTT
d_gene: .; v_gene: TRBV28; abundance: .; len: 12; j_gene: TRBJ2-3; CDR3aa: CASSAGLDTQYF; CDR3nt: TGTGCCAGCAGCGCAGGGTTAGATACGCAGTATTTT
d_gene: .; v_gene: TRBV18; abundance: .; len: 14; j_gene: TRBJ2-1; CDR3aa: CASSPLTSYNEQFF; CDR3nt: TGTGCCAGCTCACCGCTGACTAGCTACAATGAGCAGTTCTTC
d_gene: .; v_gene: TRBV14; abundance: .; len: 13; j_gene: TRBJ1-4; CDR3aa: CASSQGVDEKLFF; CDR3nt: TGTGCCAGCAGCCAAGGGGTGGATGAAAAACTGTTTTTT
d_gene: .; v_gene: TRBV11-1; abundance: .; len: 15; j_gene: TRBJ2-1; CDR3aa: CANSLAVLSYNEQFF; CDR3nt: TGTGCCAACAGCTTAGCGGTCCTCTCCTACAATGAGCAGTTCTTC
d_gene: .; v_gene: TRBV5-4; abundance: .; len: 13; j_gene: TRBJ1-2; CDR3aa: CASSSLINYGYTF; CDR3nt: TGTGCCAGCTCCTCTTTAATCAACTATGGCTACACCTTC
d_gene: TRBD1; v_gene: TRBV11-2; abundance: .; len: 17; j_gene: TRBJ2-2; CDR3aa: CASSPFRTGGLVEELFF; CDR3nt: TGTGCCAGCAGCCCGTTTCGGACAGGGGGCTTAGTCGAGGAGCTGTTTTTT
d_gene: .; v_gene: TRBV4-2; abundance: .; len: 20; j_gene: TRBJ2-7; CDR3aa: CASSLRTGGSLAGGPHEQYF; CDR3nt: TGTGCCAGCAGCCTCCGGACAGGGGGCTCTCTAGCGGGAGGGCCGCACGAGCAGTACTTC
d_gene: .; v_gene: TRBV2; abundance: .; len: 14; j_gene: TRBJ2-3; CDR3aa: CASSERQSTDTQYF; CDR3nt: TGTGCCAGCAGTGAACGGCAGAGCACAGATACGCAGTATTTT
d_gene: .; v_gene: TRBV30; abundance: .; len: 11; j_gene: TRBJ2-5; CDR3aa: CAWSVGETQYF; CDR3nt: TGTGCCTGGAGTGTAGGAGAGACCCAGTACTTC
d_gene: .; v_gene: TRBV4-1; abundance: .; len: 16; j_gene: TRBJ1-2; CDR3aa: CASSQGISAAFYGYTF; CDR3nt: TGCGCCAGCAGCCAAGGAATTTCGGCAGCGTTCTATGGCTACACCTTC
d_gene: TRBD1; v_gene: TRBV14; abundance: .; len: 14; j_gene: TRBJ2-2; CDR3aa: CASSREQGAGELFF; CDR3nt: TGTGCCAGCAGCCGAGAACAGGGGGCCGGGGAGCTGTTTTTT
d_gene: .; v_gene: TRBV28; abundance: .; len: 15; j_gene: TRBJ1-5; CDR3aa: CASGVTGYSNQPQHF; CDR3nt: TGTGCCAGCGGAGTGACCGGTTATAGCAATCAGCCCCAGCATTTT
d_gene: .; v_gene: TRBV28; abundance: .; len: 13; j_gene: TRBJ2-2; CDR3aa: CASERLDTGELFF; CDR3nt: TGTGCCAGCGAGAGGCTCGACACCGGGGAGCTGTTTTTT
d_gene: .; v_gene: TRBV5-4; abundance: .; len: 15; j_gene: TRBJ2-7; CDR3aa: CASSLGSRALDEQYF; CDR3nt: TGTGCCAGCAGCTTGGGAAGCCGGGCCCTCGACGAGCAGTACTTC
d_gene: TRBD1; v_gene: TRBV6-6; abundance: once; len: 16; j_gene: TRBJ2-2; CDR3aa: CASSREWTGGNGELFF; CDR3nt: TGTGCCAGCAGCCGTGAGTGGACAGGGGGCAACGGGGAGCTGTTTTTT
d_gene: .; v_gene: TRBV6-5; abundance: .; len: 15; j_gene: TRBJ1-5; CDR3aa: CASRPRGDGNQPQHF; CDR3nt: TGTGCCAGCAGACCCCGGGGTGACGGCAATCAGCCCCAGCATTTT
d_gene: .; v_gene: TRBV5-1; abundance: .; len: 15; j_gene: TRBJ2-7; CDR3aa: CASSLGAVGTYEQYF; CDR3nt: TGCGCCAGCAGCTTGGGGGCTGTGGGGACCTACGAGCAGTACTTC
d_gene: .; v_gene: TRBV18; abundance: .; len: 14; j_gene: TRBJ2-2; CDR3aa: CASSSPTDPGELFF; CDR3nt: TGTGCCAGCTCAAGTCCCACAGACCCCGGGGAGCTGTTTTTT
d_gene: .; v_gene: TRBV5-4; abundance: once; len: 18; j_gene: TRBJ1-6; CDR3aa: CASSFGGGLNSYNSPLHF; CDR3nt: TGTGCCAGCAGCTTTGGGGGAGGTTTGAATTCCTATAATTCACCCCTCCACTTT
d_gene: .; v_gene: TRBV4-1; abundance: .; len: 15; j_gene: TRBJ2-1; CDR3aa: CASSQETSSYNEQFF; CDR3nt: TGCGCCAGCAGCCAAGAGACTAGCTCCTACAATGAGCAGTTCTTC
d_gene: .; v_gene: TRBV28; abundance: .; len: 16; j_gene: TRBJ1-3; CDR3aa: CASSLLSRISGNTIYF; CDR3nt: TGTGCCAGCAGTTTATTATCACGGATCTCTGGAAACACCATATATTTT
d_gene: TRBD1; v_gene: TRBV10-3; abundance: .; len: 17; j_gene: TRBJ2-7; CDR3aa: CAIRGQGTGASSYEQYF; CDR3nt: TGTGCCATCAGGGGACAGGGTACTGGGGCCAGCTCCTACGAGCAGTACTTC
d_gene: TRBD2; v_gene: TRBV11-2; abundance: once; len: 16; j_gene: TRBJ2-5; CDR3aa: CASSLARLAGQETQYF; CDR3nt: TGTGCCAGCAGCTTAGCCCGACTAGCGGGGCAAGAGACCCAGTACTTC
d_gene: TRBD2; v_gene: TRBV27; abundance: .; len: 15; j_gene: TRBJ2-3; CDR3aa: CASRGLAAGTDTQYF; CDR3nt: TGTGCCAGCAGGGGACTAGCGGCTGGCACAGATACGCAGTATTTT
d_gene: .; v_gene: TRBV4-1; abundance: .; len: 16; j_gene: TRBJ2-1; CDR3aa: CASSHPSRSSYNEQFF; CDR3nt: TGCGCCAGCAGCCACCCCTCCCGGAGCTCCTACAATGAGCAGTTCTTC
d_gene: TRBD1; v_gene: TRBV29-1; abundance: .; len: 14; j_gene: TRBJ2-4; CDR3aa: CSVEGTGGINIQYF; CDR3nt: TGCAGCGTTGAAGGGACAGGGGGTATAAACATTCAGTACTTC
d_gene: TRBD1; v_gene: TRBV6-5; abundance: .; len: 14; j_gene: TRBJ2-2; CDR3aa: CASSLTGVPGELFF; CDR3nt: TGTGCCAGCAGTCTTACAGGGGTCCCCGGGGAGCTGTTTTTT
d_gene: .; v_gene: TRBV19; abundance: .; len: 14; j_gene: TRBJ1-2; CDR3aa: CASSSDTANYGYTF; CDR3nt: TGTGCCAGTAGTTCGGACACAGCTAACTATGGCTACACCTTC
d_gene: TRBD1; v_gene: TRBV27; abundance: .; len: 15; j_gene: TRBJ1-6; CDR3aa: CASSSSGQGPGPLHF; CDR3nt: TGTGCCAGCAGTTCCTCGGGACAGGGTCCTGGGCCCCTCCACTTT
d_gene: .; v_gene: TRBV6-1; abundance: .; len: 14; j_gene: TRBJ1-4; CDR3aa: CASSEVWGTEKLFF; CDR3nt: TGTGCCAGCAGTGAGGTTTGGGGGACCGAAAAACTGTTTTTT
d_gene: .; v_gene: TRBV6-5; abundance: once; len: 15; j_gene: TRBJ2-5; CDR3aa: CASSYSGQGGETQYF; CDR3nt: TGTGCCAGCAGTTACTCTGGGCAGGGGGGAGAGACCCAGTACTTC
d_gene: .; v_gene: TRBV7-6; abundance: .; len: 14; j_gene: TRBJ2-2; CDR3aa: CASSLVPTVGELFF; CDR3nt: TGTGCCAGCAGCTTAGTCCCAACGGTGGGGGAGCTGTTTTTT
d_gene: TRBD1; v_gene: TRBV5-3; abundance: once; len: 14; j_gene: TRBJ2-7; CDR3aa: CARSSGQGHYEQYF; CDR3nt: TGTGCCAGAAGCTCCGGACAGGGCCACTACGAGCAGTACTTC
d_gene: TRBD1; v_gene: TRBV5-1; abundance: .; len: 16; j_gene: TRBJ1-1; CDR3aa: CASSPPGTGFGSEAFF; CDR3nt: TGCGCCAGCAGCCCTCCGGGGACAGGGTTTGGTTCTGAAGCTTTCTTT
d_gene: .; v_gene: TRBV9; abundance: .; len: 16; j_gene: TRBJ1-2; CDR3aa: CASSTGTHSGTSGYTF; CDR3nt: TGTGCCAGCAGCACCGGTACCCACTCCGGGACTTCTGGCTACACCTTC
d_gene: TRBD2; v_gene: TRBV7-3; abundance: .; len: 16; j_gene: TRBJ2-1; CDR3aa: CASSPEPSGRTNEQFF; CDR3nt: TGTGCCAGCAGCCCGGAGCCTAGCGGGAGAACGAATGAGCAGTTCTTC
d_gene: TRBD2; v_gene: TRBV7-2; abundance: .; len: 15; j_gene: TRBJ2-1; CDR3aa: CASSFTSGVYNEQFF; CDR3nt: TGTGCCAGCAGCTTCACTAGCGGGGTTTACAATGAGCAGTTCTTC